What follows describes a single T cell receptor beta chain. What it binds is not known. Data came from immunoSEQ multiplex PCR; TCRdb stores just in-frame clones and leaves some out. The profile shows 55,000 to 75,000 clones, roughly 91% of them singletons. This sample stems from a study of lymphopenia after photon versus proton radiotherapy. Findings and caveats of the study: Post-nadir diversity loss with photons came from oligoclonal expansion, particularly CD8+ Temra cells. Post-nadir TCR diversity decline inversely tracked overall survival among those who died. Authors raise, but do not show, better survival with proton therapy. Under photons, naive T cells and diversity fell while effector/memory populations rose.

Germline loops: CDR1 LGHNA, CDR2 YNFKEQ. This CDR3 comprises 14 residues. The V segment lost 1 base and the J segment 4 bases; nucleotides outside the gene matches: 1. The chain carries TRBV4-2 and TRBJ1-1; TRBD1 aligns across 9 bases. This sequence was found in a woman aged 70-85 years with pancreatic cancer. The sequencing here drew on peripheral blood, taken from a patient treated with photon-based radiotherapy. CDR3 nucleotide sequence: TGTGCCAGCAGCCAAGGGGACAGGGCCACTGAAGCTTTCTTT. Amino acids: CASSQGDRATEAFF.